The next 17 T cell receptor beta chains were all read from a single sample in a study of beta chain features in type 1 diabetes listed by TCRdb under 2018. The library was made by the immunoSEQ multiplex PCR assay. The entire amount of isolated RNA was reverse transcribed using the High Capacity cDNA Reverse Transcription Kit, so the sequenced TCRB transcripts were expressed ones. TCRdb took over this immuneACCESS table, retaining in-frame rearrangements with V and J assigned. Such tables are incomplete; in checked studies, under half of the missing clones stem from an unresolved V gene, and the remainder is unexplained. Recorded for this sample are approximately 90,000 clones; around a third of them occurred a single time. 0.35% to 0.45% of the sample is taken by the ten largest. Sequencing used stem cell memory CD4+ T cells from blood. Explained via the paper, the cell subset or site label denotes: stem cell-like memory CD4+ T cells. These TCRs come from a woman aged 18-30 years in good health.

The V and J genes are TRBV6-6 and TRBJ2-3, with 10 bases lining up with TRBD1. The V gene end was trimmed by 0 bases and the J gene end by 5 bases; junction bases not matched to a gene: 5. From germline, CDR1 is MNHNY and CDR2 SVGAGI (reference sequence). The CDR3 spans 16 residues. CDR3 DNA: TGTGCCAGCAGTTACTCCGGGACAGGGGCGGGAGATACGCAGTATTTT. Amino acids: CASSYSGTGAGDTQYF.

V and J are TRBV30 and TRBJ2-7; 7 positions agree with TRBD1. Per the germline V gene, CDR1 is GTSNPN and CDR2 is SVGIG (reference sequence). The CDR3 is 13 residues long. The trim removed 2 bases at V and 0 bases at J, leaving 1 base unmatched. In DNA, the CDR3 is TGTGCCTGGAGTCGGGACAGCTCCTACGAGCAGTACTTC. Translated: CAWSRDSSYEQYF.

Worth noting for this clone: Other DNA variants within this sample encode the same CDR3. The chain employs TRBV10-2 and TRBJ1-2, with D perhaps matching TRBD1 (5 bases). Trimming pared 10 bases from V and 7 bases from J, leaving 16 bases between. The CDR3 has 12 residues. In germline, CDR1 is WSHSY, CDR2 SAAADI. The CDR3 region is CATSQGARGYTF. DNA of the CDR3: TGCGCCACCTCGCAAGGGGCCCGTGGCTACACCTTC.

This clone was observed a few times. Here the CDR3 DNA reads TGTGCCATCGGCCTGACAGGGCCAGATACGCAGTATTTT. Its translation is CAIGLTGPDTQYF. This sequence joins TRBV10-3 and TRBJ2-3, with 7 bases identical to TRBD1. The CDR3 has 13 amino acids. V dropped 8 bases and J dropped 4; count of bases not matched to a gene: 6. Germline V gene sequence: CDR1 ENHRY, CDR2 SYGVKD.

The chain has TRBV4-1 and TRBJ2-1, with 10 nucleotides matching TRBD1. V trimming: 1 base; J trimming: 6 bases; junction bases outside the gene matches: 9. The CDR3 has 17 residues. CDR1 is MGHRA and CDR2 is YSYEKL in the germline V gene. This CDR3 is CASSQATPGQGTNEQFF. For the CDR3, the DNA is TGCGCCAGCAGCCAAGCTACACCGGGACAGGGGACCAATGAGCAGTTCTTC.

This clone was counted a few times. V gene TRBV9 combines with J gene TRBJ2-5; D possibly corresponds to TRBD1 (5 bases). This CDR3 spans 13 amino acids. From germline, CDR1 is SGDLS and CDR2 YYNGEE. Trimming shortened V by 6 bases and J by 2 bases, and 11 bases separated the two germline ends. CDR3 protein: CASTPGPQETQYF. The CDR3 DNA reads TGTGCCAGCACCCCAGGGCCTCAAGAGACCCAGTACTTC.

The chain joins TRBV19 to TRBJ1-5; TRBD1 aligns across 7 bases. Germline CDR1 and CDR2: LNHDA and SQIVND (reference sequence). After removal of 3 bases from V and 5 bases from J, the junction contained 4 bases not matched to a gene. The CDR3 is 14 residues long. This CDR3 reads CASSISQGYQPQHF. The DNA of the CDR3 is TGTGCCAGTAGTATTTCACAGGGGTATCAGCCCCAGCATTTT.

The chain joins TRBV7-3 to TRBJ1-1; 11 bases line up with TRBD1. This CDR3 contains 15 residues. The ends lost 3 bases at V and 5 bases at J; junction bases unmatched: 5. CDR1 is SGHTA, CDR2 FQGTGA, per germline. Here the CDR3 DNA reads TGTGCCAGCAGCTTCGGGACAGGGGGGGGTACTGAAGCTTTCTTT. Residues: CASSFGTGGGTEAFF.

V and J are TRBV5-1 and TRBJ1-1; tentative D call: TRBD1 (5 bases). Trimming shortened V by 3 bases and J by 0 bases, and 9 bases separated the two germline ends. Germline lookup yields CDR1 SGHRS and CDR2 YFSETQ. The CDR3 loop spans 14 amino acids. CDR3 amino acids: CASSSDSMNTEAFF. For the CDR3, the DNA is TGCGCCAGCAGCTCCGACAGTATGAACACTGAAGCTTTCTTT. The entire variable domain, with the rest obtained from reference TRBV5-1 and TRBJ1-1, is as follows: KAGVTQTPRYLIKTRGQQVTLSCSPISGHRSVSWYQQTPGQGLQFLFEYFSETQRNKGNFPGRFSGRQFSNSRSEMNVSTLELGDSALYLCASSSDSMNTEAFFGQGTRLTVV.

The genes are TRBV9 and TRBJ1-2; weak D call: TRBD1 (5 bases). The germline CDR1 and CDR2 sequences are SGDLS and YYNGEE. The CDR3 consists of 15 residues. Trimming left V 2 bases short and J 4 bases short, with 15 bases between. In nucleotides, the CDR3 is TGTGCCAGCAGCGTGGGGTCAGGGAGGATCTATGGCTACACCTTC. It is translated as CASSVGSGRIYGYTF. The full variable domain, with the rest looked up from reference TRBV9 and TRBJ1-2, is DSGVTQTPKHLITATGQRVTLRCSPRSGDLSVYWYQQSLDQGLQFLIQYYNGEERAKGNILERFSAQQFPDLHSELNLSSLELGDSALYFCASSVGSGRIYGYTFGSGTRLTVV.

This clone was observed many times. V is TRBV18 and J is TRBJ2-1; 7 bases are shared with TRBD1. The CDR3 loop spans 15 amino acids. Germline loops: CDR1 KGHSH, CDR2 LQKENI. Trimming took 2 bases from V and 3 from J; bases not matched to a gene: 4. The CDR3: CASSPGDRIYNEQFF. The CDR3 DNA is TGTGCCAGCTCACCAGGGGACAGAATCTACAATGAGCAGTTCTTC.

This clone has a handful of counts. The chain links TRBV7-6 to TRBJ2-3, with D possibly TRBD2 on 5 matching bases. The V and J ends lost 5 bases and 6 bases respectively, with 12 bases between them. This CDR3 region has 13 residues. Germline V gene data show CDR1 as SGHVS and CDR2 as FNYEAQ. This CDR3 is CASSRGHRDTQYF. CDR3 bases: TGTGCCAGCAGCCGGGGTCATAGGGATACGCAGTATTTT. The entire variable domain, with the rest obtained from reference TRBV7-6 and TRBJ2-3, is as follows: GAGVSQSPRYKVTKRGQDVALRCDPISGHVSLYWYRQALGQGPEFLTYFNYEAQQDKSGLPNDRFSAERPEGSISTLTIQRTEQRDSAMYRCASSRGHRDTQYFGPGTRLTVL.

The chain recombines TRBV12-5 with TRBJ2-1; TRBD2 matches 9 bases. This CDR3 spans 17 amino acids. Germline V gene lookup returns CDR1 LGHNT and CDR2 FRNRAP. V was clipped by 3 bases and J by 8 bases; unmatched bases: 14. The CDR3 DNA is TGTGCTAGTGGTTTATCTTCTCTGGGCGGGGGGGCGGATGAGCAGTTCTTC. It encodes CASGLSSLGGGADEQFF. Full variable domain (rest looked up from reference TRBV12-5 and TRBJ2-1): DARVTQTPRHKVTEMGQEVTMRCQPILGHNTVFWYRQTMMQGLELLAYFRNRAPLDDSGMPKDRFSAEMPDATLATLKIQPSEPRDSAVYFCASGLSSLGGGADEQFFGPGTRLTVL.

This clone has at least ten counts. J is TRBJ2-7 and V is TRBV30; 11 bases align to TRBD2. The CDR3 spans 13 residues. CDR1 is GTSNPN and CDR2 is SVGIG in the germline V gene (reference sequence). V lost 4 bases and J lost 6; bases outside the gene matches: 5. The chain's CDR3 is CAWISGRAREQYF. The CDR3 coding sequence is TGTGCCTGGATTAGCGGGAGGGCCCGCGAGCAGTACTTC. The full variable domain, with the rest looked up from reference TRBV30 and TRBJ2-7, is SQTIHQWPATLVQPVGSPLSLECTVEGTSNPNLYWYRQAAGRGLQLLFYSVGIGQISSEVPQNLSASRPQDRQFILSSKKLLLSDSGFYLCAWISGRAREQYFGPGTRLTVT.

The CDR3 coding sequence is TGTGCCAGCAGCTTATCGCCAGGGTACGAGCAGTACTTC. Translation: CASSLSPGYEQYF. The rearrangement joins TRBV7-2 to TRBJ2-7, with D perhaps matching TRBD1 (5 bases). Trimming took off 2 bases at V and 4 bases at J, with 9 bases between the two ends. This CDR3 has 13 amino acids. CDR1 is SGHTA, CDR2 FQGNSA, per germline.

This CDR3 reads CASSPASGSVQETQYF. The CDR3 DNA sequence: TGTGCCAGCTCCCCTGCTAGCGGGAGTGTCCAAGAGACCCAGTACTTC. The V gene is TRBV18, the J gene TRBJ2-5, with 10 positions matching TRBD2. The CDR3 extends over 16 amino acids. Germline V CDR1 and CDR2: KGHSH, LQKENI. Unmatched junction bases numbered 8, after V lost 6 bases and J lost 1 base. The whole variable domain, filled in from reference TRBV18 and TRBJ2-5, reads NAGVMQNPRHLVRRRGQEARLRCSPMKGHSHVYWYRQLPEEGLKFMVYLQKENIIDESGMPKERFSAEFPKEGPSILRIQQVVRGDSAAYFCASSPASGSVQETQYFGPGTRLLVL.

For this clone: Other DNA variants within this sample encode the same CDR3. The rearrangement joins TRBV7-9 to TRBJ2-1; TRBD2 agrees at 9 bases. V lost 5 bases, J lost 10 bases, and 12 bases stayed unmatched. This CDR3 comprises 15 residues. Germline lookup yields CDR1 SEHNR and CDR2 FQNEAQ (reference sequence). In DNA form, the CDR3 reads TGTGCCAGCAGCCCCCCGGGGCTAGCGGGGAACGAGCAGTTCTTC. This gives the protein CASSPPGLAGNEQFF.